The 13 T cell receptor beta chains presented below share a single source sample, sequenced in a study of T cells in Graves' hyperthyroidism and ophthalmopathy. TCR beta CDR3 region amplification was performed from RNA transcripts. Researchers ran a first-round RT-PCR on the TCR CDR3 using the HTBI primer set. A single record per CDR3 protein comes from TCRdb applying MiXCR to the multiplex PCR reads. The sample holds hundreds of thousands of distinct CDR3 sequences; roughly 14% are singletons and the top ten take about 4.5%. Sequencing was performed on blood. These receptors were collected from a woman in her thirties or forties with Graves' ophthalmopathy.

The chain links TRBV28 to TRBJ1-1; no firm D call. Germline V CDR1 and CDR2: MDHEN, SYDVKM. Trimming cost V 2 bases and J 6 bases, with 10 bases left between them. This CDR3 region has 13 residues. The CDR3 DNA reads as TGTGCCAGCAGTTTAATAGGGTCCCCTGAAGCTTTCTTT. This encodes CASSLIGSPEAFF.

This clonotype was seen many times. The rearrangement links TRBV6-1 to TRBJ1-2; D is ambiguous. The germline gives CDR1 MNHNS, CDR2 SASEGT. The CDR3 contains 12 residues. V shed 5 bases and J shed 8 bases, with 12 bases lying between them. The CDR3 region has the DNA TGTGCCAGCAGTAAAGATGGAGGGGGCTACACCTTC. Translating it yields CASSKDGGGYTF.

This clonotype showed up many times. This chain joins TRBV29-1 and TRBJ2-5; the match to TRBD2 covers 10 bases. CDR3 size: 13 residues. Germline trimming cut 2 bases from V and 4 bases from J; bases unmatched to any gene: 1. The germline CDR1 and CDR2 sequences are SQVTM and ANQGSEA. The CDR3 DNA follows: TGCAGCGTTGAACCTAGCGGGAGAGAGACCCAGTACTTC. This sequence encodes CSVEPSGRETQYF.

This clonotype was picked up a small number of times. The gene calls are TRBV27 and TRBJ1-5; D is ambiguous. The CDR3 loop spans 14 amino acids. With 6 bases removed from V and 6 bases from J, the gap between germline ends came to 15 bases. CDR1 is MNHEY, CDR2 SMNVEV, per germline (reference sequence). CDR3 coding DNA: TGTGCCAGCAGGACCGGCGTTAAGGGTCAGCCCCAGCATTTT. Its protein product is CASRTGVKGQPQHF.

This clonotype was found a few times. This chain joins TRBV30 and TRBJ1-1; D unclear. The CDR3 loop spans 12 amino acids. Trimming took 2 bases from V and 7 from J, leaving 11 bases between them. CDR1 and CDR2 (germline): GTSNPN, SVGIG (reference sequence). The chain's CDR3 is CAWSRQLLEAFF. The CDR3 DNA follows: TGTGCCTGGAGTAGGCAGCTGCTTGAAGCTTTCTTT. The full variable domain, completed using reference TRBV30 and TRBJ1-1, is SQTIHQWPATLVQPVGSPLSLECTVEGTSNPNLYWYRQAAGRGLQLLFYSVGIGQISSEVPQNLSASRPQDRQFILSSKKLLLSDSGFYLCAWSRQLLEAFFGQGTRLTVV.

The CDR3 loop reads CASTQGRALRTSGTSYEQYF. The CDR3, as DNA: TGTGCCAGCACCCAAGGAAGGGCCCTGCGGACTAGCGGGACCTCCTACGAGCAGTACTTC. This chain connects TRBV6-2 or TRBV6-3 to TRBJ2-7; 12 nucleotides match TRBD2. CDR3 size: 20 residues. V was clipped by 7 bases and J by 0 bases; unmatched bases: 19. Germline V gene lookup returns CDR1 MNHEY and CDR2 SVGEGT.

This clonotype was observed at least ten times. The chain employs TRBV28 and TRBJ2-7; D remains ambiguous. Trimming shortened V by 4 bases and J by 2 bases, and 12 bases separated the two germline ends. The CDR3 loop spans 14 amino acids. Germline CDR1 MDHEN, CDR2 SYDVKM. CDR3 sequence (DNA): TGTGCCAGCAGTTCCGCAGGTCTTCCCTACGAGCAGTACTTC. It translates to CASSSAGLPYEQYF.

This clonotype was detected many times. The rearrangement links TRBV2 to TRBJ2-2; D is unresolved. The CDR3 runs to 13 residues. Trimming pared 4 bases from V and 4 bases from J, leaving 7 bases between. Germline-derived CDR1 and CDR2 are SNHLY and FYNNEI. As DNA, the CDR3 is TGTGCCAGCAGTGGATCGTTCACCGGGGAGCTGTTTTTT. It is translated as CASSGSFTGELFF.

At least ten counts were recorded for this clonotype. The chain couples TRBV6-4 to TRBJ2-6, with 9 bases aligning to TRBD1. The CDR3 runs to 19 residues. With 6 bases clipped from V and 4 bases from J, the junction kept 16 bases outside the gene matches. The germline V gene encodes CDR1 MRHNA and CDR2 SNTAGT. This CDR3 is CASSWDREVPPGGANVLTF. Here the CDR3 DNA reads TGTGCCAGCAGCTGGGACAGGGAGGTCCCCCCGGGAGGGGCCAACGTCCTGACTTTC.

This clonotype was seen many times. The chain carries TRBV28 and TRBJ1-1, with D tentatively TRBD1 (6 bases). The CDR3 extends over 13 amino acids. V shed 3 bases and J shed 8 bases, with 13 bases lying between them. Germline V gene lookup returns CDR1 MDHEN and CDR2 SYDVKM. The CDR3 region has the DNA TGTGCCAGCAGTTTGAGCAGGGGACCCGAAGCTTTCTTT. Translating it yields CASSLSRGPEAFF.

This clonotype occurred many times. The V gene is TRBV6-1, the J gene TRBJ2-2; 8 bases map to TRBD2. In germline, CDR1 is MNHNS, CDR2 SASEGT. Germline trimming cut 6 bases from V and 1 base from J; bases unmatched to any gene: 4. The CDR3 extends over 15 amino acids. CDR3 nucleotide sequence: TGTGCCAGCAGGCGTCTAGCGGGGAACACCGGGGAGCTGTTTTTT. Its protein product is CASRRLAGNTGELFF.

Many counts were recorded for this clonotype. The DNA of the CDR3 is TGCGCCAGCAGCCCGGACAGAGAAACCTACGAGCAGTACTTC. Residues: CASSPDRETYEQYF. This chain joins TRBV4-1 and TRBJ2-7; a possible D gene is TRBD1 (6 bases). V lost 4 bases to trimming and J lost 2 bases, with 12 bases between them. Germline V gene sequence: CDR1 MGHRA, CDR2 YSYEKL. The CDR3 runs to 14 residues.

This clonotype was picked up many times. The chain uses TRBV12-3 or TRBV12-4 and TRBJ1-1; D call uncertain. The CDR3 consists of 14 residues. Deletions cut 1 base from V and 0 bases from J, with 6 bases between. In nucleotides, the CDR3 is TGTGCCAGCAGTTTAGGGTTGGTGAACACTGAAGCTTTCTTT. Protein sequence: CASSLGLVNTEAFF.